This T cell receptor (beta chain) was retrieved from a study of blood T cell repertoires in COVID-19. Study-wide context: Collection of acute and convalescent COVID-19 samples took place in the United States, Italy and Spain.

Per germline, CDR1 LGHDT and CDR2 YNNKEL (reference sequence). The CDR3 sequence is 15 residues long. V was shortened by 4 bases and J by 5 bases, with 18 bases between the two germline ends. Those enrolled, adults aged roughly 18 to 100 years, came from some 23 US areas. Some clones are missing from TCRdb's copy, which holds only in-frame ones; the method was immunoSEQ multiplex PCR. The data hold about 310,000 clones, with approximately 90% observed a single time. V and J are TRBV3-1 (or the pseudogene TRBV3-2) and TRBJ2-7, with D maybe TRBD2 (6 bases). The sequence was obtained from a woman between 40 and 50 years old who had recovered from COVID-19. Sequenced material: PBMCs or T cells enriched from blood (not recorded which). The CDR3 here is CASSPGLTPPNEQYF. In nucleotides, the CDR3 is TGTGCCAGCAGCCCGGGACTGACCCCGCCCAACGAGCAGTACTTC.